Below are 11 T cell receptor beta chains sequenced from a single sample in a study of cytomegalovirus exposure and HLA in healthy donors. The PCR had 60 Vbeta and 13 Jbeta primers. TCRdb keeps only in-frame clones here, not all; method: immunoSEQ multiplex PCR. The sample lists 200,000 to 250,000 clones, roughly 70% occurring once. The sequencing input was PBMCs. These receptors were taken from a woman in her 30s in good health and CMV-seronegative.

The chain combines TRBV30 with TRBJ1-1; D is undetermined. Germline V gene lookup returns CDR1 GTSNPN and CDR2 SVGIG (reference sequence). Trimming shortened V by 3 bases and J by 2 bases, and 10 bases separated the two germline ends. The CDR3 extends over 13 amino acids. CDR3 protein: CAWRERTNTEAFF. CDR3 in DNA: TGTGCCTGGAGAGAACGGACTAACACTGAAGCTTTCTTT. Variable domain in full (rest from reference TRBV30 and TRBJ1-1): SQTIHQWPATLVQPVGSPLSLECTVEGTSNPNLYWYRQAAGRGLQLLFYSVGIGQISSEVPQNLSASRPQDRQFILSSKKLLLSDSGFYLCAWRERTNTEAFFGQGTRLTVV.

The J gene is TRBJ2-7, the V gene TRBV5-6, with 10 bases identical to TRBD2. CDR1 is SGHDT and CDR2 is YYEEEE in the germline V gene. J was trimmed by 3 bases and V by 0 bases; bases with no gene match: 6. The CDR3 runs to 16 residues. CDR3 nucleotides: TGTGCCAGCAGCTTGGGCCTGAGCGGGAGGGGCTACGAGCAGTACTTC. Its protein is CASSLGLSGRGYEQYF.

This clone has just one count. The chain employs TRBV12-5 and TRBJ2-3, with 7 nucleotides matching TRBD1. Unmatched junction bases numbered 5, after V lost 0 bases and J lost 2 bases. Germline V gene data show CDR1 as LGHNT and CDR2 as FRNRAP. The CDR3 contains 16 residues. This chain's CDR3 is CASGLVRGGHTDTQYF. CDR3 bases: TGTGCTAGTGGTTTGGTCAGAGGGGGCCACACAGATACGCAGTATTTT.

The chain employs TRBV29-1 and TRBJ2-5; TRBD2 agrees at 9 bases. Germline loops: CDR1 SQVTM, CDR2 ANQGSEA. The V segment lost 6 bases and the J segment 2 bases; nucleotides outside the gene matches: 13. The CDR3 consists of 16 residues. The CDR3 nucleotides read TGCAGCGTCCTAGGGGGGGCTAGCGGGATACAAGAGACCCAGTACTTC. Translation: CSVLGGASGIQETQYF.

This clone was detected only once. The rearrangement uses TRBV2 and TRBJ2-1, with D tentatively TRBD1 (6 bases). The germline CDR1 and CDR2 sequences are SNHLY and FYNNEI. The CDR3 is 16 residues long. The ends were cut back, 5 bases at V and 0 bases at J, with 14 bases in the middle. This CDR3 is CASSFAGDGSYNEQFF. The CDR3 DNA reads as TGTGCCAGCAGTTTCGCAGGGGATGGCTCCTACAATGAGCAGTTCTTC.

This sequence joins TRBV29-1 and TRBJ2-5, with TRBD1 matching over 9 bases. Germline V gene lookup returns CDR1 SQVTM and CDR2 ANQGSEA. The ends lost 1 base at V and 5 bases at J; junction bases unmatched: 5. This CDR3 spans 14 amino acids. The CDR3 region is CSVEGTGGDETQYF. The CDR3 DNA follows: TGCAGCGTTGAAGGTACAGGGGGCGACGAGACCCAGTACTTC.

The V call is TRBV29-1, the J call TRBJ2-1; maybe TRBD2 (6 bases). Germline V gene data show CDR1 as SQVTM and CDR2 as ANQGSEA. V lost 5 bases to trimming and J lost 14 bases, with 16 bases between them. This CDR3 is 11 amino acids long. The CDR3 spells CSVLGGANEFF. The CDR3 DNA reads as TGCAGCGTTTTAGGAGGGGCTAATGAGTTCTTC.

V gene TRBV5-6 combines with J gene TRBJ1-2, with D uncertain. The ends were cut back, 0 bases at V and 4 bases at J, with 13 bases in the middle. The CDR3 runs to 15 residues. Per germline, CDR1 SGHDT and CDR2 YYEEEE. Written as DNA, the CDR3 is TGTGCCAGCAGCTTGGCCCAGTGGTCCCCCTATGGCTACACCTTC. It is translated as CASSLAQWSPYGYTF.

The chain carries TRBV7-9 and TRBJ2-3; D not resolved. CDR1 SEHNR and CDR2 FQNEAQ come from the germline V gene (reference sequence). V was shortened by 0 bases and J by 4 bases, with 5 bases between the two germline ends. The CDR3 loop spans 13 amino acids. The CDR3 reads CASSLANPDTQYF. Written as DNA, the CDR3 is TGTGCCAGCAGCTTAGCTAATCCAGATACGCAGTATTTT.

This chain uses TRBV30 with TRBJ2-7; 7 bases agree with TRBD1. CDR1 is GTSNPN and CDR2 is SVGIG in the germline V gene (reference sequence). The V segment lost 0 bases and the J segment 4 bases; nucleotides outside the gene matches: 3. This CDR3 comprises 13 residues. The CDR3 DNA is TGTGCCTGGAGTGTACAGGGGAATTACGAGCAGTACTTC. Translating it yields CAWSVQGNYEQYF.

This chain uses TRBV11-2 with TRBJ2-1, with D possibly matching TRBD2 (6 bases). V was clipped by 2 bases and J by 7 bases, with 15 bases between them. Germline values: CDR1 SGHAT, CDR2 FQNNGV. The CDR3 is 15 residues long. The CDR3 DNA sequence: TGTGCCAGCAGCTTATTAGGAGGGGTTGGGAATGAGCAGTTCTTC. Amino acids: CASSLLGGVGNEQFF.